Each of the 20 T cell receptor beta chains below was sequenced from the same sample in a study of cytomegalovirus exposure and HLA in healthy donors. The PCR employed 60 Vbeta primers together with 13 Jbeta primers. Generated by immunoSEQ multiplex PCR, the TCRdb table keeps only in-frame clones and is missing some. Here the sample spans just over 200,000 clones, 65% to 85% being singletons. Sequencing was done on a sample of PBMCs. Source of these receptors: a man between 45 and 60 years old in good health and CMV-seronegative.

V usage is TRBV2 and J usage is TRBJ1-2; D not certain. V shed 6 bases and J shed 3 bases, with 23 bases lying between them. Germline V gene lookup returns CDR1 SNHLY and CDR2 FYNNEI. The CDR3 has 17 residues. The CDR3 protein is CASSEFPNGRGYYGYTF. The CDR3 bases are TGTGCCAGCAGCGAATTTCCTAACGGGAGAGGATACTATGGCTACACCTTC.

The chain uses TRBV29-1 and TRBJ2-1; 8 bases fit TRBD1. Germline lookup yields CDR1 SQVTM and CDR2 ANQGSEA. The CDR3 runs to 13 residues. The ends lost 4 bases at V and 9 bases at J; junction bases unmatched: 8. Written as DNA, the CDR3 is TGCAGCGTTGTTGGGACAGGTTTGAGTGAGCAGTTCTTC. It encodes CSVVGTGLSEQFF.

The rearrangement uses TRBV6-5 and TRBJ1-1; D gene uncertain. Looked up from germline, CDR1 is MNHEY and CDR2 is SVGAGI. The CDR3 extends over 13 amino acids. V dropped 3 bases and J dropped 5 bases, with 10 bases sitting between them. For the CDR3, the DNA is TGTGCCAGCAGTTATGAGGCGGTAACTGAAGCTTTCTTT. Its translation is CASSYEAVTEAFF.

This chain joins TRBV6-5 and TRBJ2-5; TRBD1 aligns across 8 bases. The better agreement between TRBJ2-7 and the DNA end casts doubt on the J call. The CDR3 totals 14 residues. Germline V lookup: CDR1 MNHEY, CDR2 SVGAGI. DNA for the CDR3: TGTGCCAGCAGTTACTGGCAGGGGGCTTACGAGCAGTACTTC. It translates to CASSYWQGAYEQYF.

The rearrangement joins TRBV18 to TRBJ2-7; 7 positions agree with TRBD1. Per germline, CDR1 KGHSH and CDR2 LQKENI. CDR3 size: 14 residues. The J segment lost 6 bases and the V segment lost 4 bases, leaving 9 bases of the junction unmatched. CDR3 loop: CASSQGTALREQYF. CDR3 bases: TGTGCCAGCTCACAAGGGACAGCCCTCCGCGAGCAGTACTTC. The full variable domain, with the rest looked up from reference TRBV18 and TRBJ2-7, is NAGVMQNPRHLVRRRGQEARLRCSPMKGHSHVYWYRQLPEEGLKFMVYLQKENIIDESGMPKERFSAEFPKEGPSILRIQQVVRGDSAAYFCASSQGTALREQYFGPGTRLTVT.

J is TRBJ2-2 and V is TRBV7-6; 9 nucleotides line up with TRBD2. The CDR3 length is 16 residues. The ends lost 2 bases at V and 1 base at J; junction bases unmatched: 2. Germline-derived CDR1 and CDR2 are SGHVS and FNYEAQ. The CDR3 loop is CASSLIAGVNTGELFF. In DNA, the CDR3 is TGTGCCAGCAGCTTAATAGCGGGAGTGAACACCGGGGAGCTGTTTTTT.

J is TRBJ1-1 and V is TRBV5-1; perhaps TRBD1 as D (5 bases). Per germline, CDR1 SGHRS and CDR2 YFSETQ. The CDR3 is 15 residues long. V was trimmed by 2 bases and J by 1 base, leaving 12 bases between them. The CDR3 DNA reads TGCGCCAGCAGCTTAACACAGGTGCCGAACACTGAAGCTTTCTTT. Protein product: CASSLTQVPNTEAFF.

The chain couples TRBV5-4 to TRBJ2-5, with TRBD1 matching over 8 bases. Germline loops: CDR1 SGHNT, CDR2 YYREEE (reference sequence). The length of the CDR3 is 15 residues. V was pared by 6 bases and J by 5 bases, with 12 bases of the junction left unmatched. The CDR3 DNA sequence: TGTGCCAGCACCCTCCGGTCAGGGGGCATGGAGACCCAGTACTTC. Protein product: CASTLRSGGMETQYF.

In its sample, this clone was seen a few times. The chain joins TRBV2 to TRBJ1-1, with 9 positions matching TRBD1. V was clipped by 6 bases and J by 4 bases; unmatched bases: 0. The CDR3 is 12 residues long. Germline values: CDR1 SNHLY, CDR2 FYNNEI. The CDR3 here is CASRDRGTEAFF. In DNA form, the CDR3 reads TGTGCCAGCAGGGACAGGGGCACTGAAGCTTTCTTT.

A few counts support this clone. The CDR3, as DNA: TGTGCCAGTAGCAGGGACAGGCGGGACTATGGCTACACCTTC. Translating it yields CASSRDRRDYGYTF. This sequence joins TRBV19 and TRBJ1-2; 8 bases are a match to TRBD1. This CDR3 spans 14 amino acids. Trimming cost V 6 bases and J 3 bases; bases outside gene matches: 6. Germline V gene sequence: CDR1 LNHDA, CDR2 SQIVND (reference sequence).

The CDR3 protein is CASTSLAGSYEQYF. Here the CDR3 DNA reads TGTGCCAGCACATCACTAGCGGGGTCCTACGAGCAGTACTTC. The genes are TRBV7-2 and TRBJ2-7, with 10 bases fitting TRBD2. This CDR3 region has 14 residues. Trimming took 7 bases from V and 1 from J; bases not matched to a gene: 4. Per germline, CDR1 SGHTA and CDR2 FQGNSA.

The chain is built from TRBV30 and TRBJ1-2; a possible D gene is TRBD1 (5 bases). The CDR3 has 13 residues. CDR1 and CDR2 from the germline V gene are GTSNPN and SVGIG (reference sequence). Trimming left V 3 bases short and J 4 bases short, with 12 bases between. The CDR3: CAWSLSGGYGYTF. Written as DNA, the CDR3 is TGTGCCTGGAGCCTATCCGGGGGCTATGGCTACACCTTC.

The gene calls are TRBV11-3 and TRBJ2-2; D might be TRBD1 (5 bases). The CDR3 extends over 15 amino acids. CDR1 SGHNT and CDR2 YENEEA come from the germline V gene. The V end lost 1 base, the J end lost 2 bases, and 8 bases lay between the germline ends. CDR3 DNA: TGTGCCAGCAGCTTAGCCCAGGGTAACACCGGGGAGCTGTTTTTT. Protein product: CASSLAQGNTGELFF.

CDR3 in amino acids: CASSLGGGWGTEAFF. The CDR3, as DNA: TGTGCCAGCAGCTTAGGGGGGGGTTGGGGGACTGAAGCTTTCTTT. The chain couples TRBV7-3 to TRBJ1-1; D may be TRBD1 (5 bases). CDR3 length: 15 amino acids. Germline V gene data show CDR1 as SGHTA and CDR2 as FQGTGA. Trimming took off 2 bases at V and 5 bases at J, with 15 bases between the two ends.

The gene calls are TRBV2 and TRBJ2-5; 13 bases line up with TRBD2. The CDR3 loop spans 15 amino acids. The germline gives CDR1 SNHLY, CDR2 FYNNEI. V lost 5 bases and J lost 4; bases outside the gene matches: 4. CDR3 amino acids: CASSRTSGSGETQYF. The CDR3 nucleotides are TGTGCCAGCAGTCGGACTAGCGGGAGCGGAGAGACCCAGTACTTC.

The gene calls are TRBV18 and TRBJ1-3; no clear D gene. CDR1 and CDR2 (germline): KGHSH, LQKENI. The ends were cut back, 3 bases at V and 0 bases at J, with 6 bases in the middle. This CDR3 is built from 14 residues. The DNA of the CDR3 is TGTGCCAGCTCACCGCCAGGCTCTGGAAACACCATATATTTT. Encoded protein: CASSPPGSGNTIYF.

This clone was observed a handful of times. This rearrangement joins TRBV28 to TRBJ1-2; D might be TRBD1 (5 bases). The CDR3 has 14 amino acids. V was trimmed by 6 bases and J by 10 bases, leaving 21 bases between them. The germline V gene has CDR1 MDHEN and CDR2 SYDVKM. This CDR3 is CASSPGKAGMTYTF. CDR3 DNA: TGTGCCAGCAGCCCTGGAAAGGCAGGGATGACCTACACCTTC.

This clone was counted between two and nine times. The CDR3 bases are TGTGCCAGCAGTTCCCGGTCCTTTAGCGGGACCCCTCAGTACTTC. Amino acids: CASSSRSFSGTPQYF. The V gene is TRBV28, the J gene TRBJ2-7; 8 nucleotides align to TRBD2. The ends lost 4 bases at V and 10 bases at J; junction bases unmatched: 15. This CDR3 is 15 amino acids long. Germline V gives CDR1 MDHEN, CDR2 SYDVKM. Complete variable domain (other parts from reference TRBV28 and TRBJ2-7): DVKVTQSSRYLVKRTGEKVFLECVQDMDHENMFWYRQDPGLGLRLIYFSYDVKMKEKGDIPEGYSVSREKKERFSLILESASTNQTSMYLCASSSRSFSGTPQYFGPGTRLTVT.

CDR3 nucleotides: TGTGCCAGCAGCCCACTTGGGGGACAGGGAAGGGAGACCCAGTACTTC. Residues: CASSPLGGQGRETQYF. The V and J genes are TRBV11-2 and TRBJ2-5; TRBD1 agrees at 9 bases. Germline-derived CDR1 and CDR2 are SGHAT and FQNNGV. This CDR3 contains 16 residues. J gave up 5 bases and V 5 bases, and 12 bases lay outside the gene matches.

Notes on this clone: Other DNA sequences in this specimen translate into the identical CDR3. V usage is TRBV2 and J usage is TRBJ1-1; 8 positions agree with TRBD1. The length of the CDR3 is 14 residues. Germline V gene lookup returns CDR1 SNHLY and CDR2 FYNNEI. Trimming took 6 bases from V and 1 from J; bases not matched to a gene: 4. CDR3 residues: CASRGQGWNTEAFF. The CDR3 DNA follows: TGTGCCAGCAGAGGACAGGGTTGGAACACTGAAGCTTTCTTT.